What follows are 12 T cell receptor beta chains derived from one specimen sequenced in a study of T cells in Graves' hyperthyroidism and ophthalmopathy (dated 2019 in TCRdb). Library construction relied on multiplex PCR. Sequencer: Illumina HiSeq 2000. The TCR beta CDR3 regions were amplified from RNA transcripts. The first round of RT-PCR for the TCR CDR3 was performed with the HTBI primer set and the Qiagen OneStep RT-PCR kit. The public sequencing data were trimmed at Q25 with fastp and processed into clonotypes with MiXCR by TCRdb, which kept only in-frame beta chains. Identical CDR3 protein sequences are pooled into one entry, listed with their most common genes and DNA. Here the sample has 370,000 or so distinct CDR3 sequences; 13% occur a single time. Of the sample, under 25% falls within the top ten clones. Sequencing input: blood. All receptors come from a man younger than 40 with Graves' hyperthyroidism that later progressed to Graves' ophthalmopathy.

This clonotype was seen repeatedly, ten times or more. The rearrangement links TRBV6-5 to TRBJ2-1, with D perhaps TRBD1 (6 bases). V shed 0 bases and J shed 8 bases, with 11 bases lying between them. Germline CDR1 and CDR2: MNHEY and SVGAGI. This CDR3 region has 14 residues. CDR3 sequence reads: CASSYSGQSDEQFF. The CDR3, as DNA: TGTGCCAGCAGTTACTCTGGACAGAGTGATGAGCAGTTCTTC.

This clonotype was picked up a small number of times. The CDR3 protein is CAWSVRPFGSYEQYF. The DNA for the CDR3 is TGTGCCTGGAGTGTAAGACCTTTTGGATCCTACGAGCAGTACTTC. J is TRBJ2-7 and V is TRBV30, with unresolved D. There are 15 residues in the CDR3. Germline CDR1 and CDR2: GTSNPN and SVGIG (reference sequence). The germline V and J ends were trimmed by 0 bases and 1 base, with 13 bases remaining between them.

Many counts were recorded for this clonotype. The chain is built from TRBV12-5 and TRBJ2-1; D ambiguous. Germline V lookup: CDR1 LGHNT, CDR2 FRNRAP. V gave up 4 bases and J gave up 0 bases, with 10 bases separating them. The CDR3 covers 15 residues. The CDR3 nucleotides read TGTGCTAGTGGTTCCGCCGGTACCTCCTACAATGAGCAGTTCTTC. It encodes CASGSAGTSYNEQFF. The full variable domain, rest sourced from reference TRBV12-5 and TRBJ2-1, is DARVTQTPRHKVTEMGQEVTMRCQPILGHNTVFWYRQTMMQGLELLAYFRNRAPLDDSGMPKDRFSAEMPDATLATLKIQPSEPRDSAVYFCASGSAGTSYNEQFFGPGTRLTVL.

This clonotype was seen repeatedly, ten times or more. The V call is TRBV11-2, the J call TRBJ2-3, with 12 nucleotides matching TRBD2. The CDR3 spans 15 residues. Per the germline V gene, CDR1 is SGHAT and CDR2 is FQNNGV. Germline trimming cut 0 bases from V and 9 bases from J; bases unmatched to any gene: 4. The DNA for the CDR3 is TGTGCCAGCAGCTTAGAACTAGCGGGGGGAATGACGCAGTATTTT. Its translation is CASSLELAGGMTQYF.

This clonotype has a count of ten or more. The chain has TRBV20-1 and TRBJ2-5, with D perhaps being TRBD1 or TRBD2 (5 bases each). Trimming shortened V by 6 bases and J by 4 bases, and 15 bases separated the two germline ends. The CDR3 covers 13 residues. Germline CDR1 reads DFQATT; CDR2 reads SNEGSKA (reference sequence). This chain's CDR3 is CSARDRSLETQYF. CDR3 DNA sequence: TGCAGTGCAAGGGACCGTAGTCTAGAGACCCAGTACTTC.

This clonotype occurred many times. The rearrangement uses TRBV12-3 or TRBV12-4 and TRBJ2-1; D unresolved. V was shortened by 1 base and J by 8 bases, with 9 bases between the two germline ends. The CDR3 covers 13 residues. Here the CDR3 reads CASSLVVSDEQFF. For the CDR3, the DNA is TGTGCCAGCAGTTTAGTGGTGTCCGATGAGCAGTTCTTC.

This sequence joins TRBV29-1 and TRBJ2-1; D is ambiguous. V was pared by 0 bases and J by 15 bases, with 18 bases between. This CDR3 has 13 residues. The V gene's germline CDR1 is SQVTM and CDR2 ANQGSEA. The CDR3 DNA is TGCAGCGTTGAAGATAAAGGTAGTTACCTCCCGTTCTTC. Its protein product is CSVEDKGSYLPFF.

Comments on this clonotype: This could be a read error, since a much larger clone is one nucleotide away. This chain uses TRBV28 with TRBJ1-4, with D possibly TRBD1 on 5 matching bases. Germline assignment: CDR1 MDHEN and CDR2 SYDVKM. This CDR3 has 16 residues. V was pared by 5 bases and J by 9 bases, with 22 bases between. The CDR3: CASSPPGTPKGKKLFF. The CDR3 coding sequence is TGTGCCAGCAGTCCTCCAGGGACTCCAAAGGGTAAAAAACTGTTTTTT.

V is TRBV4-1 and J is TRBJ2-7; D possibly corresponds to TRBD1 (6 bases). Trimming left V 0 bases short and J 1 base short, with 10 bases between. The germline V gene has CDR1 MGHRA and CDR2 YSYEKL. There are 15 residues in the CDR3. CDR3 nucleotides: TGCGCCAGCAGCCAAGATGTGGACAGTTCCTACGAGCAGTACTTC. Residues: CASSQDVDSSYEQYF.

A few counts support this clonotype. The CDR3 here is CSAFFPGRTEAFF. CDR3 nucleotides: TGCAGTGCCTTCTTTCCAGGGCGAACTGAAGCTTTCTTT. This chain uses TRBV20-1 with TRBJ1-1, with a possible D match to TRBD1 (5 bases). With 6 bases removed from V and 5 bases from J, the gap between germline ends came to 16 bases. CDR1 is DFQATT, CDR2 SNEGSKA, per germline (reference sequence). CDR3 size: 13 residues.

The chain recombines TRBV6-1 with TRBJ1-3; D gene unclear. The CDR3 loop spans 14 amino acids. Germline-derived CDR1 and CDR2 are MNHNS and SASEGT. V lost 0 bases to trimming and J lost 0 bases, with 3 bases between them. CDR3 amino acids: CASSEAFSGNTIYF. In nucleotides, the CDR3 is TGTGCCAGCAGTGAAGCGTTCTCTGGAAACACCATATATTTT.

This clonotype was recorded at least ten times. The chain links TRBV2 to TRBJ1-2; perhaps TRBD1 as D (6 bases). There are 13 residues in the CDR3. Germline V CDR1 and CDR2: SNHLY, FYNNEI. The ends were cut back, 8 bases at V and 6 bases at J, with 16 bases in the middle. CDR3 loop: CASSSRGAHGYTF. The DNA for the CDR3 is TGTGCCAGCTCCTCGCGGGGGGCCCATGGCTACACCTTC.